This passage covers 25 T cell receptor beta chains from one sample sequenced in a study of OX40 agonist ivuxolimab in advanced cancers. Assay used: immunoSEQ multiplex PCR; TCRdb lists only in-frame clones, some missing. The data contain about 95,000 clones, about 85% of them singletons. The sequences come from CD4+ or CD8+ T cells sorted from blood, collected in a trial of the OX40 agonist ivuxolimab. These receptors all come from an adult with an advanced solid tumor such as melanoma, head and neck, liver or kidney cancer.

The genes are TRBV6-5 and TRBJ2-7; possibly TRBD1 for D (6 bases). This CDR3 contains 14 residues. V lost 4 bases and J 7 bases, leaving 17 bases between the germline ends. Per germline, CDR1 MNHEY and CDR2 SVGAGI. The CDR3 region has the DNA TGTGCCAGCAGTTGGGACCGGTATAGGGGGGAGCAGTACTTC. Translating it yields CASSWDRYRGEQYF.

The chain has TRBV7-9 and TRBJ2-5; perhaps TRBD2 as D (5 bases). Trimming stripped 1 base from V and 4 bases from J, with 13 bases between. Germline lookup yields CDR1 SEHNR and CDR2 FQNEAQ (reference sequence). CDR3 length: 15 residues. Here the CDR3 DNA reads TGTGCCAGCAGCTTAGACGGGGTTCTCGGAGAGACCCAGTACTTC. Translated, it gives CASSLDGVLGETQYF.

J is TRBJ2-2 and V is TRBV15, with TRBD2 matching over 13 bases. Per germline, CDR1 LNHNV and CDR2 YYDKDF (reference sequence). This CDR3 region has 20 residues. V gave up 6 bases and J gave up 4 bases; unmatched junction bases: 17. Here the CDR3 DNA reads TGTGCCACCAGTATCCACGTGCTAACTAGCGGGAGGGCGAGCACCGGGGAGCTGTTTTTT. It translates to CATSIHVLTSGRASTGELFF.

CDR3 region: CASSATGAKGGYTF. DNA of the CDR3: TGTGCCAGCAGCGCCACCGGGGCCAAGGGAGGCTACACCTTC. The chain has TRBV9 and TRBJ1-2; TRBD1 is a possible D gene (5 bases). V lost 3 bases, J lost 8 bases, and 17 bases lay in between. This CDR3 comprises 14 residues. Germline loops: CDR1 SGDLS, CDR2 YYNGEE.

The J gene is TRBJ2-1, the V gene TRBV20-1; TRBD2 aligns across 7 bases. V trimming: 5 bases; J trimming: 13 bases; junction bases outside the gene matches: 8. CDR3 length equals 11 residues. Germline CDR1 and CDR2: DFQATT and SNEGSKA (reference sequence). CDR3 in DNA: TGCAGTGCTGCCGAGTCTAGCGGCCAGTTCTTC. It yields the protein CSAAESSGQFF.

This clone was detected only a few times. The chain combines TRBV4-2 with TRBJ2-7, with a weak D call TRBD2 (5 bases). CDR3 length: 13 residues. V lost 0 bases and J lost 7, with 10 bases in between. The germline CDR1 and CDR2 sequences are LGHNA and YNFKEQ. The CDR3 DNA reads TGTGCCAGCAGCCAAGACCGAGGGCGGGAGCAGTACTTC. It translates to CASSQDRGREQYF.

The rearrangement joins TRBV5-1 to TRBJ2-7, with D unclear. Trimming cost V 2 bases and J 3 bases, with 6 bases left between them. The CDR3 is 12 amino acids. CDR1 SGHRS and CDR2 YFSETQ come from the germline V gene. The CDR3 nucleotides are TGCGCCAGCAGCTTTGTAGGCTACGAGCAGTACTTC. Residues: CASSFVGYEQYF.

The genes are TRBV27 and TRBJ2-3; 14 nucleotides line up with TRBD2. V shed 2 bases, J shed 8 bases, and the junction held 3 bases outside the gene matches. CDR3 length equals 15 residues. Germline V gives CDR1 MNHEY, CDR2 SMNVEV (reference sequence). The CDR3 DNA is TGTGCCAGCAGTTTAAGACTAGCGGGAGGGGGTACGCAGTATTTT. Residues: CASSLRLAGGGTQYF.

The chain couples TRBV4-1 to TRBJ1-5, with a weak D call TRBD1 (6 bases). V lost 4 bases and J 6 bases, leaving 16 bases between the germline ends. The CDR3 has 15 amino acids. CDR1 and CDR2 from the germline V gene are MGHRA and YSYEKL. CDR3 protein: CASSRTQGRGQPQHF. For the CDR3, the DNA is TGCGCCAGCAGCCGCACGCAGGGGAGAGGTCAGCCCCAGCATTTT.

In this sample, this clone turned up once. The J gene is TRBJ1-1, the V gene TRBV6-5, with 8 bases fitting TRBD1. J gave up 6 bases and V 8 bases, and 8 bases lay outside the gene matches. Germline CDR1 is MNHEY and CDR2 is SVGAGI. The CDR3 has 13 amino acids. CDR3 residues: CASFGQGRAEAFF. The CDR3 coding sequence is TGTGCCAGCTTCGGACAGGGTCGGGCTGAAGCTTTCTTT.

About this clone itself: Germline and junction disagree at one end, which may indicate a read error. J is TRBJ2-1 and V is TRBV5-1; no clear D gene. Looked up from germline, CDR1 is SGHRS and CDR2 is YFSETQ. This CDR3 has 14 amino acids. CDR3 sequence: CASSLVSPRDEQFF. DNA of the CDR3: TGCGCCAGCAGTTTGGTAAGTCCAAGGGATGAGCAGTTCTTC.

This clone was detected once. This chain joins TRBV13 and TRBJ2-1, with D unclear. Trimming removed 4 bases from V and 0 bases from J, with 7 bases in between. CDR1 is PRHDT, CDR2 FYEKMQ, per germline (reference sequence). The length of the CDR3 is 14 residues. CDR3 nucleotides: TGTGCCAGCAGCTCAATTAACTCCTACAATGAGCAGTTCTTC. Amino acids: CASSSINSYNEQFF. Supplemented by reference TRBV13 and TRBJ2-1, the full variable domain reads AAGVIQSPRHLIKEKRETATLKCYPIPRHDTVYWYQQGPGQDPQFLISFYEKMQSDKGSIPDRFSAQQFSDYHSELNMSSLELGDSALYFCASSSINSYNEQFFGPGTRLTVL.

V and J are TRBV28 and TRBJ1-5, with D possibly TRBD1 on 6 matching bases. V lost 10 bases and J 0 bases, leaving 19 bases between the germline ends. The CDR3 consists of 16 residues. CDR1 and CDR2 from the germline V gene are MDHEN and SYDVKM. In DNA form, the CDR3 reads TGTGCCACCGGCCCCGGGACACCAGATAGCAATCAGCCCCAGCATTTT. Amino acids: CATGPGTPDSNQPQHF.

J is TRBJ2-1 and V is TRBV25-1; 7 nucleotides line up with TRBD2. Germline CDR1 reads MGHDK; CDR2 reads SYGVNS. This CDR3 region has 15 residues. The V gene end was trimmed by 4 bases and the J gene end by 1 base; junction bases not matched to a gene: 4. The CDR3: CASSGPGLSYNEQFF. The CDR3, as DNA: TGTGCCAGCAGTGGACCGGGACTATCCTACAATGAGCAGTTCTTC.

The chain employs TRBV28 and TRBJ1-5, with a weak D call TRBD1 (5 bases). The V end lost 5 bases, the J end lost 6 bases, and 17 bases lay between the germline ends. Germline loops: CDR1 MDHEN, CDR2 SYDVKM. This CDR3 is 15 amino acids long. The CDR3 is CASSQKGIGVQPQHF. CDR3 sequence (DNA): TGTGCCAGCAGTCAAAAGGGGATCGGGGTTCAGCCCCAGCATTTT.

The table lists this clone with a few counts. This sequence joins TRBV25-1 and TRBJ2-3; tentative D call: TRBD1 (6 bases). Germline assignment: CDR1 MGHDK and CDR2 SYGVNS. The CDR3 is 14 residues long. V was pared by 4 bases and J by 4 bases, with 12 bases between. The CDR3 nucleotides read TGTGCCAGCAGTGGCGGAGCAGGGGCAGATACGCAGTATTTT. Its translation: CASSGGAGADTQYF.

V and J are TRBV7-9 and TRBJ2-7, with TRBD1 as a possible D gene (6 bases). The germline V gene has CDR1 SEHNR and CDR2 FQNEAQ (reference sequence). The CDR3 runs to 15 residues. Trimming pared 5 bases from V and 2 bases from J, leaving 16 bases between. DNA of the CDR3: TGTGCCAGCAGCGCAGAGGACAGTAGAGCCTACGAGCAGTACTTC. Residues: CASSAEDSRAYEQYF.

The DNA for the CDR3 is TGTGCCAGCAGCCCGGGGACAGGGCAAGAGACCCAGTACTTC. Translating gives CASSPGTGQETQYF. This chain joins TRBV11-2 and TRBJ2-5, with 9 bases matching TRBD1. The germline CDR1 and CDR2 sequences are SGHAT and FQNNGV. CDR3 length equals 14 residues. The V and J ends lost 5 bases and 2 bases, in that order; junction bases with no gene match: 3.

V usage is TRBV4-2 and J usage is TRBJ1-2, with TRBD1 identical over 12 bases. The V segment lost 0 bases and the J segment 7 bases; nucleotides outside the gene matches: 9. The CDR3 has 17 residues. The V gene's germline CDR1 is LGHNA and CDR2 YNFKEQ. The chain's CDR3 is CASSQDAGQGAVGGYTF. The CDR3 region has the DNA TGTGCCAGCAGCCAAGACGCGGGACAGGGGGCAGTCGGTGGCTACACCTTC.

The genes are TRBV28 and TRBJ1-5, with 7 bases matching TRBD1. Germline-derived CDR1 and CDR2 are MDHEN and SYDVKM. Unmatched junction bases numbered 17, after V lost 0 bases and J lost 6 bases. The CDR3 is 19 residues long. The CDR3 DNA reads as TGTGCCAGCAGTTTATGGCGCATGAGACAGGGTGGTGGAGGTCAGCCCCAGCATTTT. Translated, it gives CASSLWRMRQGGGGQPQHF.

V gene TRBV30 combines with J gene TRBJ2-5; 7 positions match TRBD1. The J call may be wrong; the DNA end is better matched by TRBJ2-7. CDR3 length equals 13 residues. CDR1 GTSNPN and CDR2 SVGIG come from the germline V gene (reference sequence). For the CDR3, the DNA is TGTGCCTGGGCGACAGGGACGAACTACGAGCAGTACTTC. It codes for CAWATGTNYEQYF.

Here the CDR3 DNA reads TGTGCCAGCAGTCCCCGCGGGGTTAGCATTCAGTACTTC. Translated: CASSPRGVSIQYF. The V and J genes are TRBV7-2 and TRBJ2-4; the D gene is possibly TRBD2 (6 bases). CDR3 length: 13 residues. The V end was cut by 6 bases, the J end by 9 bases, with 15 bases between. CDR1 SGHTA and CDR2 FQGNSA come from the germline V gene.

The rearrangement joins TRBV5-5 to TRBJ2-7; either TRBD1 or TRBD2 may fit D (5 bases each). Trimming took off 4 bases at V and 5 bases at J, with 16 bases between the two ends. CDR3 size: 14 residues. Germline loops: CDR1 SGHKS, CDR2 YYEKEE (reference sequence). CDR3 amino acids: CASSPGWQGDEQYF. CDR3 coding DNA: TGTGCCAGCAGCCCCGGGTGGCAGGGAGACGAGCAGTACTTC. Filled out from reference TRBV5-5 and TRBJ2-7, the complete variable domain reads DAGVTQSPTHLIKTRGQQVTLRCSPISGHKSVSWYQQVLGQGPQFIFQYYEKEERGRGNFPDRFSARQFPNYSSELNVNALLLGDSALYLCASSPGWQGDEQYFGPGTRLTVT.

This chain links TRBV5-1 with TRBJ2-2, with 10 bases lining up with TRBD2. Losses at the gene ends were 4 bases for V and 3 bases for J; bases not matched to a gene: 6. Germline CDR1 and CDR2: SGHRS and YFSETQ. This CDR3 contains 16 residues. CDR3 bases: TGCGCCAGCAGCGACCCGGGACTAGCGTACACCGGGGAGCTGTTTTTT. Translating it yields CASSDPGLAYTGELFF.

The rearrangement uses TRBV4-1 and TRBJ2-3, with 12 bases matching TRBD2. The V gene end was trimmed by 4 bases and the J gene end by 1 base; junction bases not matched to a gene: 9. This CDR3 is built from 18 residues. Looked up from germline, CDR1 is MGHRA and CDR2 is YSYEKL. The CDR3 DNA follows: TGCGCCAGCAGCCGAGGACTAGCGGGGTACGTGGGCACAGATACGCAGTATTTT. It codes for CASSRGLAGYVGTDTQYF.